This TCR beta chain was obtained from a study of a mutant IDH1 vaccine in newly diagnosed glioma. Study-wide context: Beforehand, treatment had been radiotherapy, temozolomide, or both; the majority received both. Study-wide findings and caveats: Pseudoprogression appears to have had no connection to changes in top peripheral T cell clonotypes.

Clones were sequenced by immunoSEQ multiplex PCR, and TCRdb holds only the in-frame ones, with some missing. The sample records about 56,000 clones, 85% to 90% being singletons. With regard to this clone: Its antigen is as yet unknown.

Time point reported: week 5, during vaccination. Doses consisted of 300 ug of mutant IDH1 20-mer peptide each, paired with topical imiquimod. Each astrocytoma in the donors was new, WHO grade 3 or 4, IDH1-mutant and ATRX-lost. The CDR3 extends over 14 amino acids. Looked up from germline, CDR1 is MNHNS and CDR2 is SASEGT. V was clipped by 8 bases and J by 4 bases; unmatched bases: 10. The origin of this receptor is a woman aged 40 to 50 with glioma. The sample was PBMCs, taken from a glioma patient whose treatment included an IDH1 peptide vaccine. The genes are TRBV6-1 and TRBJ1-2; 7 bases fit TRBD1. Here the CDR3 DNA reads TGTGCCAGCGGCCGACAGGGACAGCTCTATGGCTACACCTTC. Protein product: CASGRQGQLYGYTF.